Listed below are T cell receptor beta chains from one sample, sequenced in a study of post-analysis software for immune sequencing data. TCRdb analysed the PCR reads with MiXCR anew, one entry per CDR3 protein. The sample consists of 750,000 to 900,000 distinct CDR3 sequences, about 45% of them appearing once. Material for sequencing was blood. The receptors shown here come from a girl under 18 with multiple sclerosis. The CDR3 runs from the conserved cysteine through the conserved F or W. D genes are given only for firm matches. The size entry is marked missing in some rows and otherwise reads once, few, many or a size class.

V gene	D gene	J gene	clone size	CDR3 protein	CDR3 DNA
TRBV7-2	.	TRBJ1-2	few	CASSLAQAYYGYTF	TGTGCCAGCAGCTTAGCTCAGGCGTACTATGGCTACACCTTC
TRBV29-1	.	TRBJ1-1	.	CSVVGPGVMNTEAFF	TGCAGCGTTGTGGGACCGGGGGTCATGAACACTGAAGCTTTCTTT
TRBV20-1	TRBD1	TRBJ2-3	few	CSANPLGQGSDTQYF	TGCAGTGCTAACCCCCTCGGACAGGGATCAGATACGCAGTATTTT
TRBV15	TRBD1	TRBJ2-7	.	CATSSPTDRAYERYF	TGTGCCACCAGCTCCCCTACGGACAGGGCCTACGAGCGGTACTTC
TRBV27	.	TRBJ2-1	few	CASGTWSAYNEQFF	TGTGCCAGCGGTACCTGGAGCGCCTACAATGAGCAGTTCTTC
TRBV27	.	TRBJ2-7	few	CASSFGARGEQYF	TGTGCCAGCAGTTTCGGAGCTCGTGGCGAGCAGTACTTC
TRBV4-2	TRBD2	TRBJ2-7	.	CASSQDVAGGYEQYF	TGTGCCAGCAGCCAAGATGTGGCGGGAGGATACGAGCAGTACTTC
TRBV5-1	TRBD1	TRBJ2-4	.	CASSLEGAGLDTQYF	TGCGCCAGCAGCTTGGAGGGGGCAGGTTTGGATACGCAGTACTTC
TRBV20-1	.	TRBJ2-5	.	CSARRGEESETQYF	TGCAGTGCTCGTAGGGGGGAGGAGAGCGAGACCCAGTACTTC
TRBV29-1	.	TRBJ1-2	.	CSVDRGGYTF	TGCAGCGTTGACAGGGGTGGCTACACCTTC
TRBV15	TRBD1	TRBJ1-5	.	CATNDPGQGASNQPQHF	TGTGCCACCAATGATCCGGGACAGGGGGCAAGCAATCAGCCCCAGCATTTT
TRBV5-5	.	TRBJ1-1	.	CASSLDPGTFEAFF	TGTGCCAGCAGCTTGGATCCCGGAACCTTTGAAGCTTTCTTT
TRBV6-6	.	TRBJ1-2	few	CASSYSMGSGYTF	TGTGCCAGCAGTTACTCGATGGGGAGTGGCTACACCTTC
TRBV12-3/TRBV12-4	TRBD2	TRBJ2-5	many	CASRVAGETQYF	TGTGCCAGCAGAGTAGCGGGAGAGACCCAGTACTTC
TRBV12-3/TRBV12-4	.	TRBJ2-3	once	CASCPGLTFPQADTQYF	TGTGCCAGCTGCCCCGGACTCACCTTCCCCCAGGCAGATACGCAGTATTTT
TRBV6-2/TRBV6-3	.	TRBJ1-5	once	CASSYLGPRGETQHF	TGTGCCAGCAGTTACTTGGGACCAAGGGGGGAGACCCAGCATTTT
TRBV27	.	TRBJ1-1	.	CASGQSQGPEAFF	TGTGCCAGCGGGCAGAGCCAGGGACCCGAAGCTTTCTTT
TRBV7-2	.	TRBJ2-7	few	CASSLQGLQLGWHYEQYF	TGTGCCAGCAGCTTACAGGGACTTCAACTCGGCTGGCATTACGAGCAGTACTTC
TRBV15	TRBD1	TRBJ2-7	.	CATSRDPGDRGSHEQYF	TGTGCCACCAGCAGAGATCCCGGGGACAGGGGGAGCCACGAGCAGTACTTC
TRBV20-1	.	TRBJ2-5	.	CSARDLWALQETQYF	TGCAGTGCTAGAGATCTCTGGGCCCTCCAAGAGACCCAGTACTTC
TRBV10-3	TRBD2	TRBJ2-3	few	CAISPGGLAAVGEYF	TGTGCCATCAGTCCGGGGGGTCTAGCGGCCGTTGGGGAGTATTTT
TRBV3-1	TRBD2	TRBJ2-5	few	CASSQEKLGLGGRAGETQYF	TGTGCCAGCAGCCAAGAGAAGTTAGGACTTGGCGGGAGGGCCGGGGAGACCCAGTACTTC